This TCR beta chain is drawn from a study of blood T cell repertoires in COVID-19. Turning to the study itself: Samples taken during acute and convalescent COVID-19 were collected in the United States, Italy and Spain. Sample material is recorded as cDNA or gDNA derived from T cells, B-cell-depleted T cells, or PBMCs.

The authors' processing: Amplified reference gene primers provided the basis for estimating nucleated cell counts. The repertoire was sequenced with immunoSEQ multiplex PCR; TCRdb's copy has only in-frame clones and lacks some. D and trimming were read from the DNA, whereas the V and J calls and clone size are those reported in that table. The sample records 55,000 to 70,000 clones, roughly 87% being singletons. The CDR3 spans 13 residues. Germline-derived CDR1 and CDR2 are SGHRS and YFSETQ. V lost 6 bases and J lost 4, with 13 bases in between. The TCR comes from a woman in her sixties or seventies with acute or convalescent COVID-19. The sequenced material came from peripheral blood. This chain uses TRBV5-1 with TRBJ1-1; maybe TRBD1 (6 bases). This chain's CDR3 is CASKGGMATEAFF. CDR3 bases: TGCGCCAGCAAGGGGGGGATGGCCACTGAAGCTTTCTTT.